This entry features one T cell receptor (beta chain) sequence. Here immunoSEQ multiplex PCR was the method, and the copy in TCRdb shows in-frame clones only, minus some. The sample lists hundreds of thousands of clones; approximately 87% were seen once. The sample comes from a study of shared T cell receptors in the human thymus. V shed 1 base and J shed 2 bases, with 9 bases lying between them. Germline V CDR1 and CDR2: SGHTA, FQGTGA. The CDR3 has 14 amino acids. The same data also went into a second study, on human thymus T cells.

Source material: thymocytes. The source is a boy under two years old with a congenital heart defect. J is TRBJ2-7 and V is TRBV7-3; D is perhaps TRBD1 (6 bases). The CDR3, as DNA: TGTGCCAGCAGCTTAAGACAGGAGGCCTACGAGCAGTACTTC. Protein: CASSLRQEAYEQYF.